A single sample gave rise to the 22 T cell receptor beta chains below, sequenced in a study of cytomegalovirus exposure and HLA in healthy donors. The PCR used 60 Vbeta and 13 Jbeta primers. Sequenced by immunoSEQ multiplex PCR; TCRdb stores in-frame clones only, minus some. The sample holds some 200,000 clones, roughly 70% seen once. Sequenced: PBMCs. The receptors shown here come from a woman in her 30s in good health and CMV-seronegative.

For the CDR3, the DNA is TGCGCCAGCAGCCAAGGGGCAGGGGGAGATACGCAGTATTTT. It encodes CASSQGAGGDTQYF. The chain combines TRBV4-3 with TRBJ2-3; TRBD1 aligns across 7 bases. The V gene end was trimmed by 1 base and the J gene end by 5 bases; junction bases not matched to a gene: 3. Germline V gene data show CDR1 as LGHNA and CDR2 as YSLEER. This CDR3 has 14 amino acids.

This rearrangement joins TRBV7-6 to TRBJ2-2; D may be TRBD1 (6 bases). This CDR3 has 15 residues. Per the germline V gene, CDR1 is SGHVS and CDR2 is FNYEAQ. Between the trimmed V and J ends, which lost 4 bases and 2 bases, there was a span of 11 bases. The CDR3 DNA reads as TGTGCCAGCAGCTCGAACAGGGCTAACACCGGGGAGCTGTTTTTT. Amino acids: CASSSNRANTGELFF.

V is TRBV9 and J is TRBJ2-6; a weak D match, TRBD1 (6 bases). The V end was cut by 4 bases, the J end by 1 base, with 15 bases between. The CDR3 covers 17 residues. The germline gives CDR1 SGDLS, CDR2 YYNGEE. DNA for the CDR3: TGTGCCAGCAGCCAGACAGGATTCCTTTCTGGGGCCAACGTCCTGACTTTC. Its protein product is CASSQTGFLSGANVLTF.

V and J are TRBV6-5 and TRBJ2-1, with 11 bases fitting TRBD2. Trimming took 8 bases from V and 4 from J; bases not matched to a gene: 4. CDR1 and CDR2 from the germline V gene are MNHEY and SVGAGI. The CDR3 covers 14 residues. In nucleotides, the CDR3 is TGTGCCAGCGGTAGCGGGAGGGGGTACAATGAGCAGTTCTTC. It codes for CASGSGRGYNEQFF.

CDR3 amino acids: CASSLYLSLLPDTQYF. The CDR3 DNA sequence: TGTGCCAGCAGCTTATACCTGAGCCTACTCCCAGATACGCAGTATTTT. The chain employs TRBV13 and TRBJ2-3; D is unclear. Per the germline V gene, CDR1 is PRHDT and CDR2 is FYEKMQ (reference sequence). Trimming removed 2 bases from V and 4 bases from J, with 16 bases in between. The CDR3 is made up of 16 amino acids.

This clone came up a few times. This chain links TRBV9 with TRBJ2-1; 7 bases are shared with TRBD1. Germline V gene data show CDR1 as SGDLS and CDR2 as YYNGEE. With 8 bases clipped from V and 7 bases from J, the junction kept 6 bases outside the gene matches. The CDR3 runs to 12 residues. CDR3 DNA: TGTGCCAGTAAGACAGGGTGGAATGAGCAGTTCTTC. It specifies CASKTGWNEQFF.

DNA of the CDR3: TGTGCCAGCAGCTTAGTACGGGGGGACCTTGAAGCTTTCTTT. Translated: CASSLVRGDLEAFF. The rearrangement joins TRBV7-9 to TRBJ1-1, with TRBD1 as a possible D gene (5 bases). V lost 1 base to trimming and J lost 7 bases, with 13 bases between them. The CDR3 runs 14 residues. Per the germline V gene, CDR1 is SEHNR and CDR2 is FQNEAQ (reference sequence).

The rearrangement uses TRBV5-4 and TRBJ1-2, with D possibly being TRBD1 (6 bases). The CDR3 extends over 17 amino acids. CDR1 is SGHNT and CDR2 is YYREEE in the germline V gene (reference sequence). V dropped 6 bases and J dropped 8 bases, with 29 bases sitting between them. The CDR3 region is CASTLREGIRGIRGYTF. The CDR3 DNA is TGTGCCAGCACCCTCCGGGAGGGGATCAGGGGTATTAGAGGCTACACCTTC.

The V gene is TRBV11-2, the J gene TRBJ1-5; the D gene is possibly TRBD1 (5 bases). The V and J ends lost 1 base and 0 bases respectively, with 10 bases between them. The CDR3 loop spans 16 amino acids. The V gene's germline CDR1 is SGHAT and CDR2 FQNNGV. The CDR3 here is CASSLAAGNSNQPQHF. For the CDR3, the DNA is TGTGCCAGCAGCTTAGCGGCAGGGAATAGCAATCAGCCCCAGCATTTT.

This sequence joins TRBV11-1 and TRBJ2-3; TRBD2 matches 9 bases. The CDR3 covers 15 residues. The V segment lost 4 bases and the J segment 3 bases; nucleotides outside the gene matches: 5. CDR1 and CDR2 (germline): SGHAT, FQDESV (reference sequence). CDR3 sequence: CASSYSGSATDTQYF. The DNA of the CDR3 is TGTGCCAGCAGCTATAGCGGGAGTGCTACAGATACGCAGTATTTT.

V usage is TRBV4-3 and J usage is TRBJ1-4, with a possible D match to TRBD1 (5 bases). V was cut by 8 bases and J by 2 bases, with 15 bases left in between. Germline V gene sequence: CDR1 LGHNA, CDR2 YSLEER. This CDR3 has 15 residues. This chain's CDR3 is CASGLGRGTNEKLFF. The CDR3 nucleotides read TGCGCCAGCGGCCTAGGGAGGGGCACTAATGAAAAACTGTTTTTT.

This chain joins TRBV6-4 and TRBJ2-2, with D perhaps TRBD1 (5 bases). CDR1 MRHNA and CDR2 SNTAGT come from the germline V gene. Trimming took 8 bases from V and 1 from J, leaving 11 bases between them. This CDR3 comprises 14 residues. In DNA form, the CDR3 reads TGTGCCAGCCGACGTGACAGGAACACCGGGGAGCTGTTTTTT. It is translated as CASRRDRNTGELFF.

The chain recombines TRBV19 with TRBJ1-2; D gene unclear. The length of the CDR3 is 13 residues. V lost 5 bases and J lost 4, with 11 bases in between. Germline CDR1 LNHDA, CDR2 SQIVND (reference sequence). Written as DNA, the CDR3 is TGTGCCAGTAGTTGGTCTCGGGGCTATGGCTACACCTTC. It specifies CASSWSRGYGYTF. The full variable domain, completed using reference TRBV19 and TRBJ1-2, is DGGITQSPKYLFRKEGQNVTLSCEQNLNHDAMYWYRQDPGQGLRLIYYSQIVNDFQKGDIAEGYSVSREKKESFPLTVTSAQKNPTAFYLCASSWSRGYGYTFGSGTRLTVV.

This clone was counted only a few times. The chain joins TRBV19 to TRBJ1-2, with TRBD1 identical over 9 bases. The CDR3 extends over 14 amino acids. The ends lost 7 bases at V and 6 bases at J; junction bases unmatched: 9. Looked up from germline, CDR1 is LNHDA and CDR2 is SQIVND (reference sequence). CDR3 DNA sequence: TGTGCCAGTACCTGGACAGGGGTTCAGCATGGCTACACCTTC. Translation: CASTWTGVQHGYTF.

This clone was observed a handful of times. The chain links TRBV9 to TRBJ2-1; 12 bases align to TRBD2. The length of the CDR3 is 16 residues. Germline V CDR1 and CDR2: SGDLS, YYNGEE. The V and J ends lost 3 bases and 8 bases, in that order; junction bases with no gene match: 9. In DNA, the CDR3 is TGTGCCAGCAGCGCTAGCGGGGGGGCAACAAGGGATGAGCAGTTCTTC. Translation gives CASSASGGATRDEQFF.

The rearrangement links TRBV5-3 to TRBJ2-3; 9 bases line up with TRBD2. TRBV5-3 is identified as an open reading frame with a role that is uncertain. J gave up 2 bases and V 1 base, and 8 bases lay outside the gene matches. CDR3 length: 17 residues. DNA for the CDR3: TGTGCCAGAAGCTTGTTCCGTCTAGCGGGGCACACAGATACGCAGTATTTT. Translation gives CARSLFRLAGHTDTQYF.

This clone was detected only once. The chain carries TRBV11-2 and TRBJ2-2, with 10 bases aligning to TRBD2. The V segment lost 0 bases and the J segment 4 bases; nucleotides outside the gene matches: 5. Per germline, CDR1 SGHAT and CDR2 FQNNGV. The CDR3 runs 17 residues. CDR3: CASSLDGLAGVTGELFF. As DNA, the CDR3 is TGTGCCAGCAGCTTAGATGGGCTAGCGGGAGTCACCGGGGAGCTGTTTTTT.

The CDR3 loop is CASSAHPHRDGYTF. The DNA for the CDR3 is TGTGCCAGCAGCGCTCATCCGCACAGGGATGGCTACACCTTC. The chain is built from TRBV9 and TRBJ1-2, with a possible D match to TRBD1 (6 bases). The V end was cut by 3 bases, the J end by 6 bases, with 15 bases between. From germline, CDR1 is SGDLS and CDR2 YYNGEE. The CDR3 sequence is 14 residues long.

This clone has more than one count but fewer than ten. The chain couples TRBV27 to TRBJ2-7; 10 bases are shared with TRBD2. The CDR3 is made up of 14 amino acids. J lost 4 bases, V lost 2 bases, and 2 bases had no gene match. Germline V gene lookup returns CDR1 MNHEY and CDR2 SMNVEV (reference sequence). In DNA, the CDR3 is TGTGCCAGCAGTTTAGGGACTAGCGCTTACGAGCAGTACTTC. This codes for CASSLGTSAYEQYF.

This sequence joins TRBV5-4 and TRBJ2-1; D not certain. The V end lost 4 bases, the J end lost 2 bases, and 13 bases lay between the germline ends. This CDR3 is 15 amino acids long. Germline CDR1 and CDR2: SGHNT and YYREEE (reference sequence). This CDR3 is CASSPPRGTYNEQFF. CDR3 DNA sequence: TGTGCCAGCAGCCCTCCTCGAGGTACCTACAATGAGCAGTTCTTC.

V and J are TRBV19 and TRBJ2-1, with D perhaps matching TRBD2 (5 bases). Looked up from germline, CDR1 is LNHDA and CDR2 is SQIVND (reference sequence). Trimming stripped 5 bases from V and 5 bases from J, with 10 bases between. This CDR3 comprises 13 residues. Here the CDR3 reads CASSFTGDNEQFF. The CDR3 region has the DNA TGTGCCAGTAGTTTTACCGGGGACAATGAGCAGTTCTTC.

The J gene is TRBJ1-5, the V gene TRBV27; perhaps TRBD1 as D (5 bases). V was shortened by 2 bases and J by 1 base, with 12 bases between the two germline ends. Germline V gene data show CDR1 as MNHEY and CDR2 as SMNVEV (reference sequence). CDR3 size: 16 residues. The CDR3 DNA is TGTGCCAGCAGTTTAATCTCGAAGGGGAGCAATCAGCCCCAGCATTTT. Translation: CASSLISKGSNQPQHF.